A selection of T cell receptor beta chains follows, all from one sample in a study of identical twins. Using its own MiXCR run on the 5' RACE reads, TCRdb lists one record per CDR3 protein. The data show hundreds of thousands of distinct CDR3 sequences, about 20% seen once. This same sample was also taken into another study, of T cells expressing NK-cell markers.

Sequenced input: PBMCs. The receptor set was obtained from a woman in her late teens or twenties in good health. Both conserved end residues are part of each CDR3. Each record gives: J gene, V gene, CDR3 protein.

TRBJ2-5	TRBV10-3	CAAGATGETQYF
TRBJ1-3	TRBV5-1	CASSLVPPSTSGNTIYF
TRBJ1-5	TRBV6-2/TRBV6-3	CASSYDVGAQHF
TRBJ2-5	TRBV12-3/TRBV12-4	CASSFRKETQYF
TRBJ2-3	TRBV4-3	CASSPEGEGIDTQYF
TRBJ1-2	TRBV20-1	CSARGTKGAEGYTF
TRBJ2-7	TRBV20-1	CSAFSYEQYF
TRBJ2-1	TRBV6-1	CASSEGLADIYEQFF
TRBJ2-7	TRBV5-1	CASSLAPARVPPYEQYF
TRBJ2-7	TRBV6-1	CASRGLAGVYSYEQYF
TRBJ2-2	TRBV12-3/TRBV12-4	CASRGGTGGSGELFF
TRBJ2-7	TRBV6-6	CASTDRGTYEQYF
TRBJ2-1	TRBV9	CASSVAPLAVEQFF
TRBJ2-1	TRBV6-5	CASSSAGLLYNEQFF
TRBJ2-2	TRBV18	CASSPPRPGELFF
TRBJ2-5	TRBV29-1	CSVLASGTQYF
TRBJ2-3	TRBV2	CASSRDSVTDTQYF
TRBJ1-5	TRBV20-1	CSAVPQDGYSNQPQHF
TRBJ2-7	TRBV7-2	CASSLTAAKPTYEQYF
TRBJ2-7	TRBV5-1	CASSLRDRGANEQYF
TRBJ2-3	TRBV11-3	CASSLEGGASDTQYF
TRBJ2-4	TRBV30	CAWSDGSSAIQYF
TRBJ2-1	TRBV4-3	CASSLSGTSGYNEQFF
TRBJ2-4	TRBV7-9	CASSLVRGNIQYF
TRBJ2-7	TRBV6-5	CASSYREAYEQYF
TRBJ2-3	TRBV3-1	CASSQDRAGRADTQYF
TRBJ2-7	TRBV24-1	CAPPKREYYEQYF
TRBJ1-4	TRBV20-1	CSAKEGADEKLFF
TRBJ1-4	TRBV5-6	CASSLERGATNEKLFF
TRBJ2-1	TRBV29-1	CSVETVRGTEQFF
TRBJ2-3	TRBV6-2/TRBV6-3	CASRTVRAGAVDTQYF
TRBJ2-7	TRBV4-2	CASSQTTGNYEQYF
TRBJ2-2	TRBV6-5	CASSYAVANTGELFF